The source of this T cell receptor (beta chain) is a study of shared clonotypes between healthy human individuals. Study-level points and caveats: Rarefaction analysis demonstrated incomplete sorted-subset sequencing notwithstanding large depth. Across subsets, estimated richness was generally greater for naive than for memory populations.

Data came from immunoSEQ multiplex PCR; TCRdb stores just in-frame clones and leaves some out. The sample has about 1.5 million clones, roughly 95% seen once. Comments on this clone: Its cognate antigen is unknown.

The CDR3 runs 15 residues. The trim removed 11 bases at V and 9 bases at J, leaving 12 bases unmatched. CDR1 and CDR2 from the germline V gene are ENHRY and SYGVKD. The sequencing sample was made of naive CD4+ T cells sorted from blood. Subset given: CD45RA+ positively selected. This chain links TRBV10-3 with TRBJ2-1; 14 nucleotides align to TRBD2. This TCR derives from a man aged 25 to 45 in good health. The CDR3 DNA follows: TGTGCCCATCGGGCGACTAGCGGGAGGGGAGGTGAGCAGTTCTTC. Encoded protein: CAHRATSGRGGEQFF.